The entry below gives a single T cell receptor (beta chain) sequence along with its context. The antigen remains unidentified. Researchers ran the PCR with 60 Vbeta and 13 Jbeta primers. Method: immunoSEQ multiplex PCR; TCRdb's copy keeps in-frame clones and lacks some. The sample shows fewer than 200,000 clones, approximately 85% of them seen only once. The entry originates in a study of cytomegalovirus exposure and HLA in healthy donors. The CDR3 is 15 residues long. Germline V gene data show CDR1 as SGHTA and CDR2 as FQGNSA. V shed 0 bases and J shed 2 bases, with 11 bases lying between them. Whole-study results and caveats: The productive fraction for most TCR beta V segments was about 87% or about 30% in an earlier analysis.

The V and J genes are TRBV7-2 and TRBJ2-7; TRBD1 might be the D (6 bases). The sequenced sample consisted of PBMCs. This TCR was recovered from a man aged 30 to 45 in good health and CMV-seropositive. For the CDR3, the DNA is TGTGCCAGCAGCTTAGCGCTGACAGGACCCTACGAGCAGTACTTC. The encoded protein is CASSLALTGPYEQYF.